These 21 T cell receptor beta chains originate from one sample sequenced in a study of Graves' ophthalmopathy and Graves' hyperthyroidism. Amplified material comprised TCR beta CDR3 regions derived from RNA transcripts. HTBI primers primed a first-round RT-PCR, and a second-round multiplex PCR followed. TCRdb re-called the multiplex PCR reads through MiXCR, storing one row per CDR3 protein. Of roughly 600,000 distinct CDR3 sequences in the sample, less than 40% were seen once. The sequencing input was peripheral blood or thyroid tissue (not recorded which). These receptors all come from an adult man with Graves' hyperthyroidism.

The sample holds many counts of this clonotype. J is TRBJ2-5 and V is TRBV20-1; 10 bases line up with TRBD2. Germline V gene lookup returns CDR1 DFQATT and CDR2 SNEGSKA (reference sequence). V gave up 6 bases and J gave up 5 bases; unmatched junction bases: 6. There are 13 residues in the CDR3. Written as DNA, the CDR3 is TGCAGTGCCGCGGGACTAGCGATGGAGACCCAGTACTTC. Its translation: CSAAGLAMETQYF.

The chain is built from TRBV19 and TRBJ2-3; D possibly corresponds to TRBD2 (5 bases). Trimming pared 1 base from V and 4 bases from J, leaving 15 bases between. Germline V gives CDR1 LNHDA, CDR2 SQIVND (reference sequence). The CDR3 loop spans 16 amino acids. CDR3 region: CASSIVLAQRADTQYF. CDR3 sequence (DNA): TGTGCCAGTAGTATAGTCCTAGCTCAAAGGGCAGATACGCAGTATTTT.

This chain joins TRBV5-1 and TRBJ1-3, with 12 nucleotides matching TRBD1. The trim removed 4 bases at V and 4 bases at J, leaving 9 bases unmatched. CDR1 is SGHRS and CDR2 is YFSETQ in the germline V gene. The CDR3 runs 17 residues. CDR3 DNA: TGCGCCAGCAGCATGGGACAGGGGGCTCCCTCGGGAAACACCATATATTTT. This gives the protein CASSMGQGAPSGNTIYF.

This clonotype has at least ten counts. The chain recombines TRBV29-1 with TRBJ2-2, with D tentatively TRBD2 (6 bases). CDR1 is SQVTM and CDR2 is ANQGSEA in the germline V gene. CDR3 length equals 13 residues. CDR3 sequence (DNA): TGCATCCCCCGGGGGTTCAGCACCGGGGAGCTGTTTTTT. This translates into CIPRGFSTGELFF.

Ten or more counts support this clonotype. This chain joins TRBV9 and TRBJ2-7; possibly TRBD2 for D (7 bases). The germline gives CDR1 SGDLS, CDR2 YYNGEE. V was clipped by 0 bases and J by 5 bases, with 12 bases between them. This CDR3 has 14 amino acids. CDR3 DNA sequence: TGTGCCAGCAGCGTAGCGGGGGGCGGCGACGAGCAGTACTTC. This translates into CASSVAGGGDEQYF.

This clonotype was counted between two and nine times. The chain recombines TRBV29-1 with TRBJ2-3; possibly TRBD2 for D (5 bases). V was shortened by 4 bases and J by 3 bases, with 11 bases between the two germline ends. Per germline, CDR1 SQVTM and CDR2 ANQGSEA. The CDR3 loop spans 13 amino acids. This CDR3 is CSVGGWLTDTQYF. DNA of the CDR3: TGCAGCGTTGGAGGGTGGTTAACAGATACGCAGTATTTT.

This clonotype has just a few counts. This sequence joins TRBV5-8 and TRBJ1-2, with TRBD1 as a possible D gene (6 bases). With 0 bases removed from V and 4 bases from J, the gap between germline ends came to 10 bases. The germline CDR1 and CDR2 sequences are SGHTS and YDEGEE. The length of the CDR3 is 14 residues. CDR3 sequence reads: CASSLVDRRYGYTF. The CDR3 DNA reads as TGTGCCAGCAGCTTGGTCGACAGGCGCTATGGCTACACCTTC.

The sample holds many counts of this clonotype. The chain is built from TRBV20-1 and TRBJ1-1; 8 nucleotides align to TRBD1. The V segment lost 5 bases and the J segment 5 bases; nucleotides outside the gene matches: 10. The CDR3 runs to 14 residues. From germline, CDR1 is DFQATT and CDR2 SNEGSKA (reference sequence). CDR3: CSAGTGTGRTEAFF. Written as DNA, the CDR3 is TGCAGTGCTGGGACCGGGACAGGTCGGACTGAAGCTTTCTTT.

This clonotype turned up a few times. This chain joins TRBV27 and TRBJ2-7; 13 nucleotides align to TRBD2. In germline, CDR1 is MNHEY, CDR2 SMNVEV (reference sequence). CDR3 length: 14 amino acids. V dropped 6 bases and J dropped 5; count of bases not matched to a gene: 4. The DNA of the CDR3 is TGTGCCAGCAGAAAACTAGCGGGAGGGAACGAGCAGTACTTC. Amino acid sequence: CASRKLAGGNEQYF.

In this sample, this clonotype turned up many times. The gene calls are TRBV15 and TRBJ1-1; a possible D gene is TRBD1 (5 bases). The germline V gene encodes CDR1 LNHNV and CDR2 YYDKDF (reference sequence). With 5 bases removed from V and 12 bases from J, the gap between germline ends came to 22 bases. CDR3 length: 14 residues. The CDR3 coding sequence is TGTGCCACCAGCGGGGGGGGACTCGCTAGGGTGTCTTTCTTT. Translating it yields CATSGGGLARVSFF.

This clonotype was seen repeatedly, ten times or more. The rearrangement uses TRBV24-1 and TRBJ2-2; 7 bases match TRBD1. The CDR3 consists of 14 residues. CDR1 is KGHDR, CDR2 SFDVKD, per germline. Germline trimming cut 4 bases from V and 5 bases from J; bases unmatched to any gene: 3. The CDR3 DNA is TGTGCCACCAGTGACCAACAGGGGACCGGGGAGCTGTTTTTT. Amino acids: CATSDQQGTGELFF.

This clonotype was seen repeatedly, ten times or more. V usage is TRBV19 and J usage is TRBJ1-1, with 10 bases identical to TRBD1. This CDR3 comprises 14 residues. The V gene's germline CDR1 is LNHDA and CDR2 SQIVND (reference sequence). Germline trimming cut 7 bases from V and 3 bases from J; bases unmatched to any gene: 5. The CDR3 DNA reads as TGTGCCAGTACCCTGGACAGGGGGGACACTGAAGCTTTCTTT. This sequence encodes CASTLDRGDTEAFF.

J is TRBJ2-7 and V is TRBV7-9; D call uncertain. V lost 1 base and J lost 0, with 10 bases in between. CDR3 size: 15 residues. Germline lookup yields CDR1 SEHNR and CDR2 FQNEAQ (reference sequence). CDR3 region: CASSLVASLSYEQYF. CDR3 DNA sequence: TGTGCCAGCAGCTTAGTGGCCAGTCTCTCCTACGAGCAGTACTTC.

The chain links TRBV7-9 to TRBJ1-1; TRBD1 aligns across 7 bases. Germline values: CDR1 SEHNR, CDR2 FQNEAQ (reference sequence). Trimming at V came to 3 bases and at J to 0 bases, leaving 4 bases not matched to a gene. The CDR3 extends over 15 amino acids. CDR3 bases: TGTGCCAGCAGCTTGCCGGGACAGATGAACACTGAAGCTTTCTTT. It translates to CASSLPGQMNTEAFF. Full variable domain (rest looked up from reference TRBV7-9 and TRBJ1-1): DTGVSQNPRHKITKRGQNVTFRCDPISEHNRLYWYRQTLGQGPEFLTYFQNEAQLEKSRLLSDRFSAERPKGSFSTLEIQRTEQGDSAMYLCASSLPGQMNTEAFFGQGTRLTVV.

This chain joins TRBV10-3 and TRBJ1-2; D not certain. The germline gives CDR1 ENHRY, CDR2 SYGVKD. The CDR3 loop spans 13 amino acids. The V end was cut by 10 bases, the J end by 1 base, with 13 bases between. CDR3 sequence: CASSFNFNYGYTF. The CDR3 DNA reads TGTGCCAGCAGCTTCAATTTTAACTATGGCTACACCTTC.

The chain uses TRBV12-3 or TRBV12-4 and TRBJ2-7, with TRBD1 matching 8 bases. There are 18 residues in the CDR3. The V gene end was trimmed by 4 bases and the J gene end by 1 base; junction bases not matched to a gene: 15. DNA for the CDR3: TGTGCCAGCAGTTCCCAGAAACCGGACAGGGTGACATCCTACGAGCAGTACTTC. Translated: CASSSQKPDRVTSYEQYF.

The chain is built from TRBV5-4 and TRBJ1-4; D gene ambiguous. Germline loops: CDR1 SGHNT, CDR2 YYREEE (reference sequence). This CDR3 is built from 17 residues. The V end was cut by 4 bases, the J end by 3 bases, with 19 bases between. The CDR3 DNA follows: TGTGCCAGCAGCCCGGTTGCGCAAGAGGAGCCTAATGAAAAACTGTTTTTT. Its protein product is CASSPVAQEEPNEKLFF.

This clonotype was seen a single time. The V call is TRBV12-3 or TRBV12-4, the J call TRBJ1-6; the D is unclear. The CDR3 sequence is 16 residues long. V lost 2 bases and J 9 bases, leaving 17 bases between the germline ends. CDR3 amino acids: CASSLSIIKSGSPLHF. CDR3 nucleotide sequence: TGTGCCAGCAGTTTATCGATTATCAAAAGCGGTTCACCCCTCCACTTT.

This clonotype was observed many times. CDR3 DNA sequence: TGCAGTGCTAACGATAAGACTAGTGGGGAGACCCAGTACTTC. It yields the protein CSANDKTSGETQYF. The chain carries TRBV20-1 and TRBJ2-5; a possible D gene is TRBD2 (6 bases). V lost 4 bases to trimming and J lost 5 bases, with 17 bases between them. The CDR3 is made up of 14 amino acids. The V gene's germline CDR1 is DFQATT and CDR2 SNEGSKA (reference sequence).

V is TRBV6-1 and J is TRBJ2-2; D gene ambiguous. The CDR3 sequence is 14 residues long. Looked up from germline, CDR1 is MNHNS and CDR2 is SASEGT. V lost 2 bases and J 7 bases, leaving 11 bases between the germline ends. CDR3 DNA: TGTGCCAGCAGTGAAATTTTGGGTGTCGGGGAGCTGTTTTTT. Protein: CASSEILGVGELFF.

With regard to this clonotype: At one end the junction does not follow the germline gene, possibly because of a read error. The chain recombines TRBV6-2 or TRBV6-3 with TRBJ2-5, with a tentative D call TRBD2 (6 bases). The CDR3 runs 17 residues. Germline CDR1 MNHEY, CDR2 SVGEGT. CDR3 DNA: TGTGCCAGCAATTACTCGTTTAGCCCGGGAGTAGGAGAGACCCGGTACTTC. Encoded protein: CASNYSFSPGVGETRYF.